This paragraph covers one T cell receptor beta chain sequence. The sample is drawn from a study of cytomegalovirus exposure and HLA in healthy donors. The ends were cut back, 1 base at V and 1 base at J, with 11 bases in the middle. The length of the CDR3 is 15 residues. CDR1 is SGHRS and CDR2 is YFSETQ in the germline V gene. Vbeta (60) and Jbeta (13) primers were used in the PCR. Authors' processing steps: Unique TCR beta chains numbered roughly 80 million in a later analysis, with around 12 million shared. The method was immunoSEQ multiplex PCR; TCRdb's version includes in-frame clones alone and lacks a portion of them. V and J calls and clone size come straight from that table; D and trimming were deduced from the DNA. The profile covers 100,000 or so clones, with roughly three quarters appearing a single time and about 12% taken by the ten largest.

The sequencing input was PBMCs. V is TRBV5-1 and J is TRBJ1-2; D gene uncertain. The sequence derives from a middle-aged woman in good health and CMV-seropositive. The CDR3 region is CASSLTAGVNYGYTF. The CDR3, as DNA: TGCGCCAGCAGCTTGACCGCCGGGGTTAACTATGGCTACACCTTC.